These T cell receptor beta chains were read from a single sample in a study of blood T cell repertoires in COVID-19. TCRdb keeps only in-frame clones here, not all; method: immunoSEQ multiplex PCR. In the table there are about 400,000 clones, 70% to 90% of which are singletons. Sequenced material: peripheral blood. All receptors come from a human donor in a cohort sampled during active COVID-19. Both conserved end residues are trimmed from each CDR3. A D gene is named only where the DNA matches it firmly.

TRBV5-4,TRBJ1-5,.,ASSFFGGNQPQH
TRBV15,TRBJ1-4,.,ATSRDAGGNEKLF
TRBV27,TRBJ2-1,TRBD2,ASSPGLVAHNEQF
TRBV5-6,TRBJ2-7,TRBD1,ASSWGQYEQY
TRBV7-6,TRBJ2-2,TRBD2,ASSPWTSGEDTGELF
TRBV19,TRBJ1-3,.,ASSRTGNTIY
TRBV3-1/TRBV3-2,TRBJ2-3,TRBD1,ASSHDRGRADTQY
TRBV5-1,TRBJ1-4,TRBD1,ASSLGTGINEKLF
TRBV5-1,TRBJ2-7,TRBD1,ASSLAGTVTYEQY
TRBV27,TRBJ2-2,.,ASSLGLAHTGELF
TRBV19,TRBJ1-1,.,ASSISPRENTEAF
TRBV9,TRBJ2-7,.,ASSGGQSYEQY
TRBV7-2,TRBJ1-6,TRBD1,ASSRLGQGKMDNSPLH
TRBV27,TRBJ1-2,TRBD1,ASRPRQGWGYT
TRBV19,TRBJ2-2,TRBD1,ASSISRGQSTGELF
TRBV18,TRBJ2-5,.,ASSPAGLLTGETQY
TRBV28,TRBJ1-6,.,ASRPTTAGQSSPLH
TRBV19,TRBJ1-2,.,ASTLRGGVNYGYT